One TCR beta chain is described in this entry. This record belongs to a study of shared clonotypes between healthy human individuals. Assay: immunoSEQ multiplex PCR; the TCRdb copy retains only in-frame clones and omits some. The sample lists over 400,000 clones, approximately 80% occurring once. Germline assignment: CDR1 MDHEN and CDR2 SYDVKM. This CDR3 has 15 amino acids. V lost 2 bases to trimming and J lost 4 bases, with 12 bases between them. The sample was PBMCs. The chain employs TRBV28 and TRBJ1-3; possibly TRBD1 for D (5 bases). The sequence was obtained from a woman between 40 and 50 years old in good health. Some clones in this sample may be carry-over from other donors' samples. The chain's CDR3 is CASSLAGSTGNTIYF. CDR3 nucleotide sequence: TGTGCCAGCAGTTTAGCAGGGTCGACGGGAAACACCATATATTTT.